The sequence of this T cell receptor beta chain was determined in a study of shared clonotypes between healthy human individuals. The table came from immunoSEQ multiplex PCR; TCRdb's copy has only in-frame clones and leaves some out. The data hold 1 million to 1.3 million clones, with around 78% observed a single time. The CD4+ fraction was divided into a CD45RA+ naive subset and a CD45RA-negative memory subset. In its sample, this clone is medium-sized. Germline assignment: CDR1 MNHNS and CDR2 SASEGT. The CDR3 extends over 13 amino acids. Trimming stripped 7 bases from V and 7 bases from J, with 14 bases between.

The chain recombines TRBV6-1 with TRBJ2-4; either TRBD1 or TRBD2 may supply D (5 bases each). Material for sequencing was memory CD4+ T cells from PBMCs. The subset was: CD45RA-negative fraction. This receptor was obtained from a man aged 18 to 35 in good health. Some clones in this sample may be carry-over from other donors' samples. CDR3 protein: CASTLRDGNIQYF. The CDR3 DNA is TGTGCCAGCACCCTCAGGGACGGTAACATTCAGTACTTC.